The rows below give T cell receptor beta chains drawn from one sample of a study of blood T cell repertoires in COVID-19. Clones were sequenced by immunoSEQ multiplex PCR, and TCRdb holds only the in-frame ones, with some missing. This repertoire shows roughly 250,000 clones, around four fifths found once; its top ten account for around 7.9%. The source material was peripheral blood. Receptors originate from a man between 35 and 55 years old with active or convalescent COVID-19. Each CDR3 is given with its conserved first and last residue. D genes are given only for firm matches.

TRBV7-8,TRBJ2-7,TRBD2,CASSFGPGLASGEQYF
TRBV19,TRBJ1-3,NA,CASSISDSGNTIYF
TRBV18,TRBJ2-3,NA,CASSPLDSIDTQYF
TRBV7-9,TRBJ1-4,NA,CASSLIDSINEKLFF
TRBV10-3,TRBJ2-5,NA,CAISEANRVQETQYF
TRBV9,TRBJ2-2,TRBD2,CASSSLAGTGELFF
TRBV19,TRBJ2-3,TRBD2,CASSTIAGATTDTQYF
TRBV14,TRBJ2-3,NA,CASSGQITDTQYF
TRBV4-1,TRBJ1-1,TRBD1,CASSQSVVDRVAFF
TRBV6-5,TRBJ1-3,NA,CASRRGGPSGNTIYF
TRBV5-1,TRBJ1-3,NA,CASSLGGGNTIYF
TRBV2,TRBJ1-1,TRBD1,CASSLQGIDTEAFF
TRBV6-5,TRBJ1-6,NA,CASSYSRDSYNSPLHF
TRBV7-6,TRBJ2-3,NA,CASSSRLDTQYF
TRBV13,TRBJ2-7,NA,CASSLGSGGSYEQYF